This TCR beta chain was captured in a study of blood T cell repertoires in COVID-19. Study in general: T cells, B-cell-depleted T cells, or PBMCs provided the cDNA or gDNA that served as material.

Profiled with immunoSEQ multiplex PCR; TCRdb holds only in-frame clones, not every one. Of about 49,000 clones in the sample, around 85% were seen once. Germline V lookup: CDR1 LNHDA, CDR2 SQIVND (reference sequence). V lost 9 bases to trimming and J lost 7 bases; unmatched junction nucleotides: 12. There are 15 residues in the CDR3. The sequenced sample was peripheral blood. The V gene is TRBV19, the J gene TRBJ1-6, with 7 nucleotides matching TRBD1. This receptor was identified in a human donor in a cohort sampled during active COVID-19. The CDR3 DNA sequence: TGTGCCAGCAGGGTACAGGGGACAAGCAATTCACCCCTCCACTTT. Translation: CASRVQGTSNSPLHF.